This is a list of T cell receptor beta chains from one sample in a study of blood T cell repertoires in COVID-19. Clones were sequenced by immunoSEQ multiplex PCR, and TCRdb holds only the in-frame ones, with some missing. The data show 86,000 or so clones, approximately 82% seen once. Material: peripheral blood. These receptors all come from a woman over 75 with acute or convalescent COVID-19. The CDR3 runs from the conserved cysteine through the conserved F or W. D genes are given only for firm matches. The size of a clone is reported for some rows only, either as once, few or many, or as a class for expanded clones.

j_gene: TRBJ1-6; d_gene: NA; v_gene: TRBV7-9; abundance: few; CDR3aa: CASRASSYNSPLHF; CDR3nt: TGTGCCAGCAGAGCGAGCTCCTATAATTCACCCCTCCACTTT
j_gene: TRBJ1-2; d_gene: NA; v_gene: TRBV2; abundance: NA; CDR3aa: CASSEGSNYGYTF; CDR3nt: TGTGCCAGCAGTGAGGGCAGCAACTATGGCTACACCTTC
j_gene: TRBJ2-5; d_gene: NA; v_gene: TRBV6-5; abundance: once; CDR3aa: CASTALETQYF; CDR3nt: TGTGCCAGCACCGCACTGGAGACCCAGTACTTC
j_gene: TRBJ2-7; d_gene: NA; v_gene: TRBV21-1; abundance: NA; CDR3aa: CASSKWGPGDYEQYF; CDR3nt: TGTGCCAGCAGCAAATGGGGCCCAGGTGACTACGAGCAGTACTTC
j_gene: TRBJ2-3; d_gene: TRBD2; v_gene: TRBV24-1; abundance: NA; CDR3aa: CATGHSGESTDTQYF; CDR3nt: TGTGCCACGGGACATAGCGGGGAAAGCACAGATACGCAGTATTTT
j_gene: TRBJ1-1; d_gene: TRBD1; v_gene: TRBV12-3/TRBV12-4; abundance: few; CDR3aa: CASSWTGAWAFF; CDR3nt: TGTGCCAGCAGTTGGACAGGGGCATGGGCTTTCTTT
j_gene: TRBJ2-1; d_gene: NA; v_gene: TRBV5-6; abundance: NA; CDR3aa: CASSRGGEQFF; CDR3nt: TGTGCCAGCAGCAGGGGTGGTGAGCAGTTCTTC
j_gene: TRBJ2-1; d_gene: NA; v_gene: TRBV28; abundance: once; CDR3aa: CASSSAGVNEQFF; CDR3nt: TGTGCCAGCAGTTCGGCAGGTGTCAATGAGCAGTTCTTC
j_gene: TRBJ2-7; d_gene: NA; v_gene: TRBV28; abundance: once; CDR3aa: CASSRLGVYEQYF; CDR3nt: TGTGCCAGCAGTCGGCTGGGAGTCTACGAGCAGTACTTC
j_gene: TRBJ1-1; d_gene: NA; v_gene: TRBV19; abundance: NA; CDR3aa: CASTEGGTTEAFF; CDR3nt: TGTGCCAGCACAGAGGGGGGGACAACTGAAGCTTTCTTT
j_gene: TRBJ2-1; d_gene: TRBD1; v_gene: TRBV10-3; abundance: NA; CDR3aa: CAISDPGQVINEQFF; CDR3nt: TGTGCCATCAGTGACCCGGGACAGGTCATCAATGAGCAGTTCTTC
j_gene: TRBJ2-3; d_gene: TRBD2; v_gene: TRBV3-1/TRBV3-2; abundance: NA; CDR3aa: CASSQGSGDRGDTQYF; CDR3nt: TGTGCCAGCAGCCAAGGTAGCGGGGATAGGGGAGATACGCAGTATTTT
j_gene: TRBJ2-3; d_gene: NA; v_gene: TRBV2; abundance: NA; CDR3aa: CASSAQGGGTDTQYF; CDR3nt: TGTGCCAGCAGTGCTCAGGGCGGGGGCACAGATACGCAGTATTTT
j_gene: TRBJ2-3; d_gene: TRBD2; v_gene: TRBV9; abundance: NA; CDR3aa: CASGGSSHSTDTQYF; CDR3nt: TGTGCCAGCGGCGGGAGTTCTCACAGCACAGATACGCAGTATTTT
j_gene: TRBJ1-3; d_gene: TRBD1; v_gene: TRBV28; abundance: NA; CDR3aa: CATKDRANTIYF; CDR3nt: TGTGCCACGAAAGACAGGGCTAACACCATATATTTT
j_gene: TRBJ1-2; d_gene: NA; v_gene: TRBV3-1/TRBV3-2; abundance: NA; CDR3aa: CASSPRLGGGYTF; CDR3nt: TGTGCCAGCAGCCCACGCTTGGGGGGTGGCTACACCTTC
j_gene: TRBJ2-3; d_gene: NA; v_gene: TRBV18; abundance: NA; CDR3aa: CASSISDTDTQYF; CDR3nt: TGTGCCAGCTCCATCTCAGACACAGATACGCAGTATTTT
j_gene: TRBJ1-1; d_gene: NA; v_gene: TRBV3-1/TRBV3-2; abundance: NA; CDR3aa: CASSQVSLGGTEAFF; CDR3nt: TGTGCCAGCAGCCAAGTATCGCTGGGGGGTACTGAAGCTTTCTTT
j_gene: TRBJ2-7; d_gene: NA; v_gene: TRBV5-1; abundance: NA; CDR3aa: CASSYGAPIRGTFFYEQYF; CDR3nt: TGCGCCAGCAGCTATGGGGCCCCTATAAGGGGAACCTTCTTCTACGAGCAGTACTTC
j_gene: TRBJ2-2; d_gene: TRBD2; v_gene: TRBV6-5; abundance: few; CDR3aa: CASSTGLAPGELFF; CDR3nt: TGTGCCAGCAGTACGGGACTAGCGCCCGGGGAGCTGTTTTTT
j_gene: TRBJ1-5; d_gene: NA; v_gene: TRBV21-1; abundance: NA; CDR3aa: CASSKVRDLNQPQHF; CDR3nt: TGTGCCAGCAGCAAGGTACGGGATCTCAATCAGCCCCAGCATTTT
j_gene: TRBJ1-1; d_gene: NA; v_gene: TRBV6-2/TRBV6-3; abundance: NA; CDR3aa: CASSLRQVMNTEAFF; CDR3nt: TGTGCCAGCAGTTTACGACAGGTCATGAACACTGAAGCTTTCTTT
j_gene: TRBJ2-1; d_gene: NA; v_gene: TRBV3-1/TRBV3-2; abundance: NA; CDR3aa: CASTRGNSYNEQFF; CDR3nt: TGTGCCAGCACCCGAGGGAATTCCTACAATGAGCAGTTCTTC
j_gene: TRBJ1-2; d_gene: NA; v_gene: TRBV6-1; abundance: once; CDR3aa: CASSEGSINGYTF; CDR3nt: TGTGCCAGCAGTGAAGGCAGTATAAATGGCTACACCTTC
j_gene: TRBJ2-3; d_gene: NA; v_gene: TRBV2; abundance: NA; CDR3aa: CASTILGADTQYF; CDR3nt: TGTGCCAGTACCATCCTAGGGGCAGATACGCAGTATTTT
j_gene: TRBJ2-5; d_gene: NA; v_gene: TRBV23-1; abundance: NA; CDR3aa: CASSQTDQETQYF; CDR3nt: TGCGCCAGCAGTCAAACAGACCAAGAGACCCAGTACTTC
j_gene: TRBJ1-2; d_gene: NA; v_gene: TRBV4-2; abundance: NA; CDR3aa: CASSQVGLGGGEGYTF; CDR3nt: TGTGCCAGCAGCCAAGTCGGGTTAGGGGGAGGGGAGGGCTACACCTTC
j_gene: TRBJ1-1; d_gene: NA; v_gene: TRBV12-3/TRBV12-4; abundance: NA; CDR3aa: CASSLVGGTEAFF; CDR3nt: TGTGCCAGCAGTTTAGTCGGGGGTACTGAAGCTTTCTTT
j_gene: TRBJ1-4; d_gene: NA; v_gene: TRBV19; abundance: NA; CDR3aa: CASTRGGKSEKLFF; CDR3nt: TGTGCCAGTACACGGGGAGGGAAATCTGAAAAACTGTTTTTT
j_gene: TRBJ2-5; d_gene: NA; v_gene: TRBV19; abundance: NA; CDR3aa: CASSGSRVETQYF; CDR3nt: TGTGCCAGTAGCGGGTCTCGGGTAGAGACCCAGTACTTC
j_gene: TRBJ2-2; d_gene: TRBD2; v_gene: TRBV5-4; abundance: NA; CDR3aa: CASSSAGLNTGELFF; CDR3nt: TGTGCCAGCAGTTCAGCGGGGCTGAACACCGGGGAGCTGTTTTTT
j_gene: TRBJ1-5; d_gene: TRBD1; v_gene: TRBV4-1; abundance: NA; CDR3aa: CASSQGGQINYSNQPQHF; CDR3nt: TGCGCCAGCAGCCAAGGGGGACAGATAAATTATAGCAATCAGCCCCAGCATTTT
j_gene: TRBJ2-3; d_gene: TRBD1; v_gene: TRBV12-3/TRBV12-4; abundance: NA; CDR3aa: CASSPRGDTQYF; CDR3nt: TGTGCCAGCAGCCCCAGGGGGGATACGCAGTATTTT
j_gene: TRBJ2-3; d_gene: TRBD2; v_gene: TRBV3-1/TRBV3-2; abundance: NA; CDR3aa: CASSQDWAGGGDTQYF; CDR3nt: TGTGCCAGCAGCCAAGACTGGGCGGGGGGTGGAGATACGCAGTATTTT
j_gene: TRBJ2-2; d_gene: TRBD1; v_gene: TRBV6-5; abundance: NA; CDR3aa: CASSYQGTVGELFF; CDR3nt: TGTGCCAGCAGTTACCAGGGGACAGTCGGGGAGCTGTTTTTT
j_gene: TRBJ2-5; d_gene: NA; v_gene: TRBV6-1; abundance: NA; CDR3aa: CASSETWAGRETQYF; CDR3nt: TGTGCCAGCAGTGAAACGTGGGCAGGGAGGGAGACCCAGTACTTC
j_gene: TRBJ2-6; d_gene: NA; v_gene: TRBV5-6; abundance: NA; CDR3aa: CASSLDSLSGANVLTF; CDR3nt: TGTGCCAGCAGCTTAGACAGCCTCTCTGGGGCCAACGTCCTGACTTTC